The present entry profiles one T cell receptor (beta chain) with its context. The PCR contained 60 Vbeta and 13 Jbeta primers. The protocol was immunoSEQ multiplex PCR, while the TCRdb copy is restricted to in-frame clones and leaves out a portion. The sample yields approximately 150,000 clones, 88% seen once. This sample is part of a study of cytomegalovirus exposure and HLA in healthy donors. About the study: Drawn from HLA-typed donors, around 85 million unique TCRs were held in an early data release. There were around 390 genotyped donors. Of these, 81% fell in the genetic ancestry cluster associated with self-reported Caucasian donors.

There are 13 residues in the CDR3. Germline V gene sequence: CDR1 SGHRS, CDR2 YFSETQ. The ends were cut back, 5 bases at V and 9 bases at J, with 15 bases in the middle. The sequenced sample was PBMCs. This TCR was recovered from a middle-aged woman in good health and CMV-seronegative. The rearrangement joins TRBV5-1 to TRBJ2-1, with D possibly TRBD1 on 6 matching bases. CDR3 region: CASRVAGAGEQFF. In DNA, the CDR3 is TGCGCCAGCAGGGTTGCAGGGGCGGGTGAGCAGTTCTTC.